This note documents a single TCR beta chain sequence. Its antigen is still unknown. This sample is drawn from a study of T cell responses to AZD1222 COVID-19 vaccine. Repertoires were generated with immunoSEQ multiplex PCR, while TCRdb's copy carries only in-frame clones and drops some. The top ten clones hold about 7% of a sample with about 56,000 clones, 70% to 90% of them seen once. It was second doses at about 4 or about 12 weeks that were pooled. Regarding the study as a whole: Females made up more of the donors, who were largely white British, and clonal diversity may have come out too low. Only after the peak T cell response were repertoires sampled. Only 6 or 7 people who got AZD1222 tested seropositive at baseline.

Germline V lookup: CDR1 LNHDA, CDR2 SQIVND (reference sequence). V was clipped by 7 bases and J by 0 bases, with 7 bases between them. The CDR3 is 13 residues long. This chain uses TRBV19 with TRBJ1-3, with unresolved D. The sequencing used peripheral blood, collected 28 days after the second AZD1222 dose. This TCR came from an adult who received the AZD1222 COVID-19 vaccine. CDR3 sequence reads: CASISHSGNTIYF. The CDR3 bases are TGTGCCAGTATCAGTCACTCTGGAAACACCATATATTTT.